The 15 T cell receptor beta chains below were found in one sample sequenced in a study of shared clonotypes between healthy human individuals. TCRdb's table, derived via immunoSEQ multiplex PCR, lists solely in-frame clones and lacks some. The profile shows some 2.3 million clones, 80% to 95% of them singletons. The specimen was naive CD4+ T cells from PBMCs. Subset indicated: CD45RA+ positively selected. These TCRs come from a man between 18 and 29 years old in good health. Some clones in this sample may be carry-over from other donors' samples.

The chain uses TRBV7-8 and TRBJ1-2; no firm D call. The CDR3 is 14 residues long. Germline-derived CDR1 and CDR2 are SGHVS and FQNEAQ. Trimming pared 2 bases from V and 0 bases from J, leaving 7 bases between. This chain's CDR3 is CASSLMGSNYGYTF. In DNA form, the CDR3 reads TGTGCCAGCAGCTTAATGGGGTCTAACTATGGCTACACCTTC.

The V gene is TRBV28, the J gene TRBJ2-7, with TRBD2 matching 10 bases. Germline CDR1 is MDHEN and CDR2 is SYDVKM. The CDR3 sequence is 16 residues long. The trim removed 2 bases at V and 7 bases at J, leaving 11 bases unmatched. The CDR3 loop is CASSLPLAGAAGEQYF. The CDR3 nucleotides are TGTGCCAGCAGTTTACCCCTAGCGGGAGCGGCGGGAGAGCAGTACTTC.

The chain employs TRBV5-4 and TRBJ2-7; 11 bases are a match to TRBD2. The CDR3 consists of 17 residues. With 4 bases clipped from V and 3 bases from J, the junction kept 12 bases outside the gene matches. CDR1 is SGHNT, CDR2 YYREEE, per germline (reference sequence). Written as DNA, the CDR3 is TGTGCCAGCAGCCCGCTCCCCCCTAGCGGGGGGAACTACGAGCAGTACTTC. Protein product: CASSPLPPSGGNYEQYF.

CDR3: CASSPDSWNGYTF. The CDR3 coding sequence is TGTGCCAGCTCACCGGACTCATGGAATGGCTACACCTTC. The chain has TRBV18 and TRBJ1-2; D gene unclear. The CDR3 sequence is 13 residues long. The V gene's germline CDR1 is KGHSH and CDR2 LQKENI. With 3 bases removed from V and 6 bases from J, the gap between germline ends came to 11 bases.

This clone was observed once. The V gene is TRBV5-4, the J gene TRBJ2-3, with 7 bases matching TRBD2. Per germline, CDR1 SGHNT and CDR2 YYREEE (reference sequence). Germline trimming cut 3 bases from V and 1 base from J; bases unmatched to any gene: 2. The CDR3 extends over 14 amino acids. CDR3 DNA: TGTGCCAGCAGCTATACTAGCGGCACAGATACGCAGTATTTT. This translates into CASSYTSGTDTQYF.

The J gene is TRBJ2-1, the V gene TRBV5-4, with TRBD2 as a possible D gene (7 bases). This CDR3 spans 15 amino acids. Per germline, CDR1 SGHNT and CDR2 YYREEE (reference sequence). V was clipped by 4 bases and J by 7 bases, with 18 bases between them. The DNA of the CDR3 is TGTGCCAGCAGCCTCTCTAGCGGAGGGGGGAATGAGCAGTTCTTC. It translates to CASSLSSGGGNEQFF.

Comments on this clone: The identical CDR3 is also encoded by other nucleotide sequences in the sample. The rearrangement joins TRBV5-1 to TRBJ2-7; 11 bases line up with TRBD2. Trimming took 4 bases from V and 3 from J; bases not matched to a gene: 3. Germline V CDR1 and CDR2: SGHRS, YFSETQ. This CDR3 spans 14 amino acids. The CDR3 is CASSLAGGIYEQYF. The CDR3 coding sequence is TGCGCCAGCAGCCTAGCGGGAGGTATCTACGAGCAGTACTTC. The full variable domain, with the rest looked up from reference TRBV5-1 and TRBJ2-7, is KAGVTQTPRYLIKTRGQQVTLSCSPISGHRSVSWYQQTPGQGLQFLFEYFSETQRNKGNFPGRFSGRQFSNSRSEMNVSTLELGDSALYLCASSLAGGIYEQYFGPGTRLTVT.

The genes are TRBV7-9 and TRBJ2-5, with TRBD2 matching 8 bases. After removal of 8 bases from V and 4 bases from J, the junction contained 6 bases not matched to a gene. This CDR3 is built from 13 residues. CDR1 SEHNR and CDR2 FQNEAQ come from the germline V gene (reference sequence). CDR3 region: CASEARGGETQYF. The DNA for the CDR3 is TGTGCCAGCGAGGCCCGGGGGGGAGAGACCCAGTACTTC.

The rearrangement joins TRBV11-2 to TRBJ2-2; D remains unclear. The germline CDR1 and CDR2 sequences are SGHAT and FQNNGV. The CDR3 spans 15 residues. The germline V and J ends were trimmed by 5 bases and 6 bases, with 16 bases remaining between them. The CDR3 region has the DNA TGTGCCAGCAGCCCCCCATTTGCCCCCCCCGGGGAGCTGTTTTTT. Translation gives CASSPPFAPPGELFF.

The J gene is TRBJ2-1, the V gene TRBV7-3; a weak D match, TRBD2 (7 bases). This CDR3 is built from 16 residues. Germline V gives CDR1 SGHTA, CDR2 FQGTGA. V shed 5 bases and J shed 8 bases, with 22 bases lying between them. Written as DNA, the CDR3 is TGTGCCAGCAGCCCTGCTGGGGGCGGGAGCTGGGATGAGCAGTTCTTC. It encodes CASSPAGGGSWDEQFF.

The chain combines TRBV7-2 with TRBJ1-1; D is unresolved. V gave up 5 bases and J gave up 0 bases, with 13 bases separating them. This CDR3 has 15 amino acids. Per germline, CDR1 SGHTA and CDR2 FQGNSA. CDR3 bases: TGTGCCAGCAGCCACTCGGCAACAGTGAACACTGAAGCTTTCTTT. It is translated as CASSHSATVNTEAFF.

This chain links TRBV11-2 with TRBJ2-2; tentatively, D is TRBD1 (6 bases). The V gene lost 4 bases and the J gene lost 4 bases, with 16 bases spanning the gap. The CDR3 contains 16 residues. CDR1 and CDR2 (germline): SGHAT, FQNNGV. The CDR3 is CASSSAGVRRTGELFF. CDR3 in DNA: TGTGCCAGCAGCTCAGCAGGGGTCCGCCGCACCGGGGAGCTGTTTTTT.

In this sample, this clone turned up a few times. V gene TRBV30 combines with J gene TRBJ1-5, with D hard to call. V lost 3 bases and J 4 bases, leaving 7 bases between the germline ends. CDR3 length: 12 residues. The V gene's germline CDR1 is GTSNPN and CDR2 SVGIG (reference sequence). The CDR3 DNA reads TGTGCCTGGAGACAGCCGAATCAGCCCCAGCATTTT. Encoded protein: CAWRQPNQPQHF.

The gene calls are TRBV19 and TRBJ2-3; D is perhaps TRBD2 (5 bases). CDR3 size: 14 residues. V was clipped by 9 bases and J by 5 bases, with 18 bases between them. Looked up from germline, CDR1 is LNHDA and CDR2 is SQIVND (reference sequence). In DNA form, the CDR3 reads TGTGCCAGCTCGAGCGGAACACGACAAGATACGCAGTATTTT. Amino acid sequence: CASSSGTRQDTQYF.

This chain joins TRBV5-1 and TRBJ2-7; the match to TRBD2 covers 8 bases. CDR1 and CDR2 from the germline V gene are SGHRS and YFSETQ. The CDR3 has 13 amino acids. The trim removed 6 bases at V and 4 bases at J, leaving 6 bases unmatched. This chain's CDR3 is CASNPAGAYEQYF. In DNA, the CDR3 is TGCGCCAGCAACCCAGCGGGAGCTTACGAGCAGTACTTC.